A single sample gave rise to the 6 T cell receptor beta chains below, sequenced in a study of T-cell reconstitution after alpha-beta-depleted transplantation in children. Unique molecular identifiers were used to barcode this TCRbeta library. MiXCR, applied by TCRdb to the PCR reads, yields one record per CDR3 protein. Of around 96,000 distinct CDR3 sequences in the sample, more than 10% were seen once. Sequencing was performed on PBMCs from the stem cell graft donor, taken from the stem cell graft. These receptors all come from a human donor who donated a stem cell graft to a child with inherited bone marrow failure.

This clonotype was seen only a few times. This chain uses TRBV12-3 or TRBV12-4 with TRBJ2-7; D not certain. The CDR3 has 11 residues. Deletions cut 3 bases from V and 5 bases from J, with 5 bases between. The CDR3 sequence: CASSLTHEQYF. The CDR3 coding sequence is TGTGCCAGCAGTTTGACCCACGAGCAGTACTTC.

Comment on this clonotype: A much more abundant neighbour one base away suggests this may be a read error. For the CDR3, the DNA is TGTGCCAGCAGTGGGTGGGATGAAGCTTTCTTT. Translated: CASSGWDEAFF. The V call is TRBV2, the J call TRBJ1-1; no clear D. The ends were cut back, 4 bases at V and 7 bases at J, with 7 bases in the middle. The CDR3 is 11 residues long. Looked up from germline, CDR1 is SNHLY and CDR2 is FYNNEI.

This clonotype was recorded many times. The chain combines TRBV20-1 with TRBJ2-1; D not resolved. CDR3 length: 11 residues. Germline assignment: CDR1 DFQATT and CDR2 SNEGSKA (reference sequence). V was pared by 6 bases and J by 8 bases, with 11 bases between. The DNA of the CDR3 is TGCAGTGCCCCTTGGTGGGATGAGCAGTTCTTC. Residues: CSAPWWDEQFF.

The V gene is TRBV5-1, the J gene TRBJ2-1; D gene uncertain. Looked up from germline, CDR1 is SGHRS and CDR2 is YFSETQ. Trimming cost V 3 bases and J 8 bases, with 6 bases left between them. The CDR3 is 11 residues long. CDR3: CASSSSDEQFF. CDR3 DNA sequence: TGCGCCAGCAGCTCTAGTGATGAGCAGTTCTTC.

This clonotype was observed a handful of times. The gene calls are TRBV6-1 and TRBJ2-1; D is uncertain. The V gene's germline CDR1 is MNHNS and CDR2 SASEGT. The V gene lost 0 bases and the J gene lost 9 bases, with 15 bases spanning the gap. This CDR3 comprises 15 residues. CDR3 sequence (DNA): TGTGCCAGCAGTGAAGCGCTAGGGCTCGGCGGTGAGCAGTTCTTC. This sequence encodes CASSEALGLGGEQFF.

Ten or more counts support this clonotype. CDR3 residues: CASSFGTGMTGELFF. CDR3 DNA sequence: TGTGCCAGCAGCTTCGGGACAGGGATGACCGGGGAGCTGTTTTTT. The V gene is TRBV11-1, the J gene TRBJ2-2; 9 nucleotides line up with TRBD1. The germline V gene has CDR1 SGHAT and CDR2 FQDESV (reference sequence). The CDR3 has 15 amino acids. V lost 3 bases, J lost 5 bases, and 4 bases stayed unmatched.